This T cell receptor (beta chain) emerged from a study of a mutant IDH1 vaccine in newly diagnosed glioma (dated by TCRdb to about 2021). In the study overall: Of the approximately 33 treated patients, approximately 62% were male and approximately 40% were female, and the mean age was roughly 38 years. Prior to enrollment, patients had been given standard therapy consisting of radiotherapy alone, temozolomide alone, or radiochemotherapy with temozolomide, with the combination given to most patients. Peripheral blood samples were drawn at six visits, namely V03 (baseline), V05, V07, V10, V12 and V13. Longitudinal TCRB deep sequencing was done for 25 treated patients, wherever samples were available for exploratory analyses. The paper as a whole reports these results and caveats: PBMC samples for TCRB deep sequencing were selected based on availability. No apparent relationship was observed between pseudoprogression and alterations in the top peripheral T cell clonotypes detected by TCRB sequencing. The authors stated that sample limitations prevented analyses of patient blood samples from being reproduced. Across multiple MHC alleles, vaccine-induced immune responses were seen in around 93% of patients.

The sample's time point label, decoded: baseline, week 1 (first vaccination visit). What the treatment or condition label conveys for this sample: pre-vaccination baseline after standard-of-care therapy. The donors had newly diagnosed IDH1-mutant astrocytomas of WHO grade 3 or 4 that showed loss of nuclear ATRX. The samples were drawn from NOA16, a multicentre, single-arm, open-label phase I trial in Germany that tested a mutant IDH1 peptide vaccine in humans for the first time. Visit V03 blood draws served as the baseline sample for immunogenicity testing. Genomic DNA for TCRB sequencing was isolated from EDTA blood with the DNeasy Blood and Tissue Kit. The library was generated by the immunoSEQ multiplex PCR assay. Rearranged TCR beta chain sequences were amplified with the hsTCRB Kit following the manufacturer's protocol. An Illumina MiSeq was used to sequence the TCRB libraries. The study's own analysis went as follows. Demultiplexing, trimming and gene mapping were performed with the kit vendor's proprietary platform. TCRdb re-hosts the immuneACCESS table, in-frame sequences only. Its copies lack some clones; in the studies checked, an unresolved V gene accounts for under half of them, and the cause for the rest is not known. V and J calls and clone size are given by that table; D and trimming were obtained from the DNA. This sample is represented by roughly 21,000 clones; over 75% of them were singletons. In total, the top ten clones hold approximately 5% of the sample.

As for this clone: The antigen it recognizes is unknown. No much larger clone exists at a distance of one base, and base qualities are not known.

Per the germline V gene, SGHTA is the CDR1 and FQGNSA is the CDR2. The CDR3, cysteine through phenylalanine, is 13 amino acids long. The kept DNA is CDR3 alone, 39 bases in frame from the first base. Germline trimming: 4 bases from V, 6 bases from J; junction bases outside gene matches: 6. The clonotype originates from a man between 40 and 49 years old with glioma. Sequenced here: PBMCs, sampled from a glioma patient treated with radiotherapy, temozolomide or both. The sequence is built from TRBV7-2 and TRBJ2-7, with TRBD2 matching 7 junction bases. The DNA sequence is TGTGCCAGCAGCTCCTGGACTAGAAGCGAGCAGTACTTC. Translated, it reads CASSSWTRSEQYF.